These 25 T cell receptor beta chains came from one sample sequenced in a study of T-cell reconstitution after alpha-beta-depleted transplantation in children (dated by TCRdb to between 2015 and 2016). Library creation used PCR. TCRdb shows the sequencer as Illumina HiSeq 2500. TCR libraries were prepared with molecular barcoding, using unique molecular identifiers to normalize TCRbeta repertoire quantification. TCRdb redid the processing of the public reads, applying fastp at Q25 and MiXCR, and retained in-frame beta chains. Merged by CDR3 protein, the rows form single entries marked with the most common genes and DNA. This sample is represented by about 410,000 distinct CDR3 sequences; around 21% of them were singletons. The ten largest clones represent less than 4.5% of the sample. The source material was PBMCs from the stem cell graft donor, sampled from the stem cell graft. The receptor set was obtained from a human donor who donated a stem cell graft to a child with acute myeloid leukemia.

This clonotype was seen at least ten times. This chain links TRBV20-1 with TRBJ2-7, with D unresolved. There are 12 residues in the CDR3. CDR1 DFQATT and CDR2 SNEGSKA come from the germline V gene (reference sequence). V was trimmed by 2 bases and J by 3 bases, leaving 8 bases between them. CDR3 DNA: TGCAGTGCTAGACTAACCGACTACGAGCAGTACTTC. Its protein product is CSARLTDYEQYF.

The V gene is TRBV7-2, the J gene TRBJ2-2, with a possible D match to TRBD2 (5 bases). The CDR3 length is 16 residues. Germline-derived CDR1 and CDR2 are SGHTA and FQGNSA. Trimming pared 5 bases from V and 1 base from J, leaving 14 bases between. In nucleotides, the CDR3 is TGTGCCAGCAGCATGCCACTAGGTGTGAACACCGGGGAGCTGTTTTTT. Its protein is CASSMPLGVNTGELFF.

This clonotype was detected a few times. The chain employs TRBV20-1 and TRBJ2-5, with 15 bases that match TRBD2. The germline CDR1 and CDR2 sequences are DFQATT and SNEGSKA (reference sequence). Trimming removed 6 bases from V and 5 bases from J; junction bases left unmatched: 7. The CDR3 totals 15 residues. In nucleotides, the CDR3 is TGCAGTGCCCCAAGGACTAGCGGGAGGGGGGAGACCCAGTACTTC. This encodes CSAPRTSGRGETQYF.

This clonotype has a count of ten or more. This sequence joins TRBV29-1 and TRBJ2-3; 8 bases line up with TRBD2. The length of the CDR3 is 16 residues. Germline V CDR1 and CDR2: SQVTM, ANQGSEA. Unmatched junction bases numbered 17, after V lost 7 bases and J lost 5 bases. The CDR3 nucleotides are TGCAGCGCTCCCTTTTGGAGCGGGAGAGAACAAGATACGCAGTATTTT. Translating it yields CSAPFWSGREQDTQYF.

This clonotype was detected ten times or more. The chain joins TRBV7-7 to TRBJ2-5, with D hard to call. This CDR3 is built from 15 residues. Germline CDR1 and CDR2: SSHAT and FNYEAQ (reference sequence). Trimming took 2 bases from V and 0 from J, leaving 10 bases between them. Written as DNA, the CDR3 is TGTGCCAGCAGCTTATCTTGGCAGGACCAAGAGACCCAGTACTTC. Amino acid sequence: CASSLSWQDQETQYF.

The rearrangement links TRBV12-3 or TRBV12-4 to TRBJ1-1; tentatively, D is TRBD1 (6 bases). The CDR3 covers 12 residues. The V and J ends lost 1 base and 11 bases respectively, with 11 bases between them. The CDR3 here is CASSLGSGAAFF. Written as DNA, the CDR3 is TGTGCCAGCAGTTTAGGGTCGGGGGCGGCTTTCTTT.

This clonotype was picked up a small number of times. The rearrangement uses TRBV5-1 and TRBJ1-1; no clear D. CDR3 length: 14 amino acids. CDR1 and CDR2 from the germline V gene are SGHRS and YFSETQ. Trimming pared 4 bases from V and 4 bases from J, leaving 14 bases between. CDR3 in amino acids: CASSPPGEGTEAFF. CDR3 nucleotide sequence: TGCGCCAGCAGCCCGCCAGGTGAGGGCACTGAAGCTTTCTTT. The variable domain in full, completed from reference TRBV5-1 and TRBJ1-1, reads KAGVTQTPRYLIKTRGQQVTLSCSPISGHRSVSWYQQTPGQGLQFLFEYFSETQRNKGNFPGRFSGRQFSNSRSEMNVSTLELGDSALYLCASSPPGEGTEAFFGQGTRLTVV.

V and J are TRBV4-1 and TRBJ1-1; 7 bases are shared with TRBD1. The junction had 3 bases not matched to a gene; V was cut back by 4 bases and J by 1 base. Looked up from germline, CDR1 is MGHRA and CDR2 is YSYEKL. The CDR3 has 14 residues. The CDR3 sequence is CASSLRDRNTEAFF. CDR3 coding DNA: TGCGCCAGCAGCCTGCGGGACAGGAACACTGAAGCTTTCTTT.

This clonotype was picked up a small number of times. The V gene is TRBV9, the J gene TRBJ2-1; 8 nucleotides align to TRBD2. This CDR3 has 15 residues. With V trimmed by 3 bases and J by 2 bases, 4 bases remained unmatched. CDR1 SGDLS and CDR2 YYNGEE come from the germline V gene. CDR3 in amino acids: CASSDRLATYNEQFF. CDR3 DNA: TGTGCCAGCAGCGACAGACTAGCGACCTACAATGAGCAGTTCTTC.

The chain is built from TRBV18 and TRBJ2-3; no reliable D call. Germline V lookup: CDR1 KGHSH, CDR2 LQKENI. This CDR3 spans 15 amino acids. V lost 4 bases, J lost 0 bases, and 11 bases lay in between. DNA of the CDR3: TGTGCCAGCTCACTCTACAGCCCGAGCACAGATACGCAGTATTTT. It codes for CASSLYSPSTDTQYF.

In this sample, this clonotype turned up a few times. This chain links TRBV24-1 with TRBJ2-1; 11 nucleotides agree with TRBD2. This CDR3 spans 14 amino acids. The J segment lost 7 bases and the V segment lost 9 bases, leaving 7 bases of the junction unmatched. The germline gives CDR1 KGHDR, CDR2 SFDVKD. This CDR3 is CATSLAGGWNEQFF. DNA for the CDR3: TGTGCCACCTCTCTAGCGGGAGGATGGAATGAGCAGTTCTTC.

This clonotype was detected only a few times. V is TRBV27 and J is TRBJ2-1; no reliable D call. V was clipped by 0 bases and J by 9 bases, with 3 bases between them. Germline V gene lookup returns CDR1 MNHEY and CDR2 SMNVEV (reference sequence). This CDR3 has 11 amino acids. The CDR3 nucleotides read TGTGCCAGCAGTTTATCAACTGAGCAGTTCTTC. This codes for CASSLSTEQFF.

This clonotype was found a few times. This rearrangement joins TRBV20-1 to TRBJ1-1; D possibly corresponds to TRBD1 (6 bases). From germline, CDR1 is DFQATT and CDR2 SNEGSKA (reference sequence). CDR3 length equals 11 residues. V was trimmed by 5 bases and J by 6 bases, leaving 10 bases between them. The CDR3 is CSADGGPEAFF. The CDR3, as DNA: TGCAGTGCTGACGGGGGCCCTGAAGCTTTCTTT.

This chain links TRBV20-1 with TRBJ2-3, with 7 bases that match TRBD1. The V gene's germline CDR1 is DFQATT and CDR2 SNEGSKA (reference sequence). The CDR3 contains 14 residues. The trim removed 5 bases at V and 1 base at J, leaving 6 bases unmatched. The CDR3 spells CSAPPDRGTDTQYF. The CDR3 coding sequence is TGCAGTGCTCCTCCCGACAGGGGCACAGATACGCAGTATTTT.

This chain's CDR3 is CSVIRIEDTEAFF. CDR3 DNA sequence: TGCAGCGTTATCAGGATAGAGGACACTGAAGCTTTCTTT. The genes are TRBV29-1 and TRBJ1-1; unclear D gene. This CDR3 region has 13 residues. Trimming removed 5 bases from V and 3 bases from J, with 13 bases in between. Looked up from germline, CDR1 is SQVTM and CDR2 is ANQGSEA.

The V call is TRBV28, the J call TRBJ2-5; the match to TRBD2 covers 12 bases. The V gene end was trimmed by 7 bases and the J gene end by 3 bases; junction bases not matched to a gene: 9. The CDR3 length is 16 residues. Germline V gene data show CDR1 as MDHEN and CDR2 as SYDVKM. CDR3 in amino acids: CASTGPSGRVKETQYF. DNA for the CDR3: TGTGCCAGCACCGGGCCTAGCGGGAGGGTCAAAGAGACCCAGTACTTC.

The chain combines TRBV5-6 with TRBJ2-4; 9 bases match TRBD1. The CDR3 loop spans 14 amino acids. Germline values: CDR1 SGHDT, CDR2 YYEEEE. After removal of 10 bases from V and 6 bases from J, the junction contained 11 bases not matched to a gene. CDR3 nucleotide sequence: TGTGCCTTCCCAGTCCGGGACAGGGCAAACATTCAGTACTTC. Residues: CAFPVRDRANIQYF.

The chain is built from TRBV28 and TRBJ2-1; TRBD2 matches 10 bases. The ends lost 6 bases at V and 5 bases at J; junction bases unmatched: 7. The germline V gene has CDR1 MDHEN and CDR2 SYDVKM. This CDR3 comprises 15 residues. For the CDR3, the DNA is TGTGCCAGCAGGCCCGGACTAGCGGATAACAATGAGCAGTTCTTC. Protein product: CASRPGLADNNEQFF.

J is TRBJ1-5 and V is TRBV20-1; D is unresolved. The CDR3 spans 12 residues. CDR1 is DFQATT, CDR2 SNEGSKA, per germline (reference sequence). This CDR3 reads CTAGDSNQPQHF. CDR3 DNA: TGCACCGCTGGGGATAGCAATCAGCCCCAGCATTTT.

The V and J genes are TRBV28 and TRBJ1-5; no clear D gene. Deletions cut 1 base from V and 1 base from J, with 8 bases between. From germline, CDR1 is MDHEN and CDR2 SYDVKM. This CDR3 is 15 amino acids long. CDR3 nucleotides: TGTGCCAGCAGTTTATTAGGGCTCAGCAATCAGCCCCAGCATTTT. Residues: CASSLLGLSNQPQHF.

This clonotype was picked up a small number of times. V usage is TRBV28 and J usage is TRBJ2-1; unclear D gene. The CDR3 has 11 residues. Germline values: CDR1 MDHEN, CDR2 SYDVKM. Trimming pared 7 bases from V and 10 bases from J, leaving 11 bases between. CDR3 DNA sequence: TGTGCCAGCAAGCTGGGTACAGAGCAGTTCTTC. Its protein is CASKLGTEQFF.

This clonotype was counted at least ten times. This chain joins TRBV29-1 and TRBJ2-7; 9 bases fit TRBD1. Germline-derived CDR1 and CDR2 are SQVTM and ANQGSEA. This CDR3 is built from 13 residues. Trimming removed 6 bases from V and 6 bases from J; junction bases left unmatched: 9. This chain's CDR3 is CSVGGRQGVEQYF. CDR3 nucleotides: TGCAGCGTCGGTGGGAGACAGGGGGTCGAGCAGTACTTC.

This clonotype was detected a few times. The chain recombines TRBV6-5 with TRBJ2-2; D is possibly TRBD1 (5 bases). This CDR3 region has 13 residues. From germline, CDR1 is MNHEY and CDR2 SVGAGI. Deletions cut 2 bases from V and 6 bases from J, with 7 bases between. As DNA, the CDR3 is TGTGCCAGCAGTTACGGACATTCCGGGGAGCTGTTTTTT. Residues: CASSYGHSGELFF.

V is TRBV7-3 and J is TRBJ2-1; D not certain. The CDR3 totals 14 residues. CDR1 is SGHTA, CDR2 FQGTGA, per germline. The ends were cut back, 5 bases at V and 5 bases at J, with 13 bases in the middle. The CDR3 protein is CASSLLDLNNEQFF. For the CDR3, the DNA is TGTGCCAGCAGCCTCCTGGATCTGAACAATGAGCAGTTCTTC.

CDR3 nucleotides: TGCGCCAGCAGCTTGGTCAGGGGGGTCGACGAGCAGTACTTC. Its translation is CASSLVRGVDEQYF. The V call is TRBV5-1, the J call TRBJ2-7; a possible D gene is TRBD1 (7 bases). The CDR3 sequence is 14 residues long. V was pared by 0 bases and J by 5 bases, with 12 bases between. CDR1 is SGHRS, CDR2 YFSETQ, per germline.